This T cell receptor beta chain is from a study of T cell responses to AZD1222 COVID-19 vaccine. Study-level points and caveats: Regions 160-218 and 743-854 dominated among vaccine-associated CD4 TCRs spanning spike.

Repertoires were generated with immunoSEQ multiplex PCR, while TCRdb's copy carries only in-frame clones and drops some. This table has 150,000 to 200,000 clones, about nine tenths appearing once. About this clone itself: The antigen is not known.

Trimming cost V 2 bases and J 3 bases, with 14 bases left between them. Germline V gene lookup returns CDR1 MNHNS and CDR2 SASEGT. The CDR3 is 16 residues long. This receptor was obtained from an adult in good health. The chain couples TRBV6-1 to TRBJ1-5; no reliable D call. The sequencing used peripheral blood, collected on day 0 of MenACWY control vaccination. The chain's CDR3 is CASSESVAQANQPQHF. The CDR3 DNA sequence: TGTGCCAGCAGTGAAAGTGTGGCCCAGGCCAATCAGCCCCAGCATTTT.